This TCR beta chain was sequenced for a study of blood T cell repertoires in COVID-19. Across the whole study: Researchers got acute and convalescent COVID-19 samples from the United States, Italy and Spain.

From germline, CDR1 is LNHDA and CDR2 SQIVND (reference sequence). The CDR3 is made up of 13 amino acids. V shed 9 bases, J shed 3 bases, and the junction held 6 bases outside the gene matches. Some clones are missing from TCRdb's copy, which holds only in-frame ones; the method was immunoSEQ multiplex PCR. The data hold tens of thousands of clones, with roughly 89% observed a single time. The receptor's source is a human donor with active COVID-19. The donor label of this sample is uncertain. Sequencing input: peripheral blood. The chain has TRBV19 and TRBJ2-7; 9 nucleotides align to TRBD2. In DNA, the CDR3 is TGTGCCAGGCTAGCGGGACAGATCTACGAGCAGTACTTC. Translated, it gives CARLAGQIYEQYF.